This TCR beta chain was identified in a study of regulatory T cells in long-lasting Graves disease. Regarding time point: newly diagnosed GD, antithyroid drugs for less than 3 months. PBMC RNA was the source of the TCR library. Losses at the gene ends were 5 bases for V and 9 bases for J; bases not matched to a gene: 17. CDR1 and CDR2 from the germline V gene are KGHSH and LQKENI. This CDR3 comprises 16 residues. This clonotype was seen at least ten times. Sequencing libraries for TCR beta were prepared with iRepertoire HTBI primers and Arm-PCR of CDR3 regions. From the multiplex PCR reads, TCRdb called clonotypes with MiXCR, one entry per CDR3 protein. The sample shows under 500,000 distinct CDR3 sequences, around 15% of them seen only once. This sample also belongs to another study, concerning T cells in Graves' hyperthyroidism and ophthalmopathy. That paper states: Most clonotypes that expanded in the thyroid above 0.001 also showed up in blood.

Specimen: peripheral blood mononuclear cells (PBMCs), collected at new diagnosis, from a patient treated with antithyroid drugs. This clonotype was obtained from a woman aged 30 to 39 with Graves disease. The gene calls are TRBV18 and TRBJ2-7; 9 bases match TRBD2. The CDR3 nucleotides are TGTGCCAGCTCAACCTCCCTTGGCGGGAGGGCCGGAGGGCAGTACTTC. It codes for CASSTSLGGRAGGQYF. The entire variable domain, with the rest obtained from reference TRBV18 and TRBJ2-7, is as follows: NAGVMQNPRHLVRRRGQEARLRCSPMKGHSHVYWYRQLPEEGLKFMVYLQKENIIDESGMPKERFSAEFPKEGPSILRIQQVVRGDSAAYFCASSTSLGGRAGGQYFGPGTRLTVT.